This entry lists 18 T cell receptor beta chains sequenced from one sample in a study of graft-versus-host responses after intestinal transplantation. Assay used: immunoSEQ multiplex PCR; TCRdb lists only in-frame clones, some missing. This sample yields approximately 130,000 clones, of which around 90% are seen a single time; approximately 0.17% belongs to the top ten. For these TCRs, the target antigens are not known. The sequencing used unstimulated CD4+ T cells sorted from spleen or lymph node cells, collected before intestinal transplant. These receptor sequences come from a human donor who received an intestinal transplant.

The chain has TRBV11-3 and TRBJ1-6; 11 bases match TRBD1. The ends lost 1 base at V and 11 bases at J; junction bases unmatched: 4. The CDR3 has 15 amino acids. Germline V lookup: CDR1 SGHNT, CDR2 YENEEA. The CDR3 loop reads CASSLVPGQGAPLHF. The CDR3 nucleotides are TGTGCCAGCAGCTTAGTACCGGGACAGGGGGCACCCCTCCACTTT.

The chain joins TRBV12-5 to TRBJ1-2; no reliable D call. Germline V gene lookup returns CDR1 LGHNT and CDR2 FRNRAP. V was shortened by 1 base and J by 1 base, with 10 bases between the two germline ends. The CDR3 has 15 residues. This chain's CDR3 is CASGLGQAINYGYTF. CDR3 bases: TGTGCTAGTGGTTTGGGGCAGGCGATTAACTATGGCTACACCTTC.

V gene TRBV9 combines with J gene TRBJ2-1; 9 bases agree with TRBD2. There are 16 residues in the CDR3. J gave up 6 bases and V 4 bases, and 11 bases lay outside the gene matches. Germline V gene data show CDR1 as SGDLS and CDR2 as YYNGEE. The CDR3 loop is CASSPRPGLASNEQFF. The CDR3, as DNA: TGTGCCAGCAGCCCGCGACCGGGACTAGCATCCAATGAGCAGTTCTTC.

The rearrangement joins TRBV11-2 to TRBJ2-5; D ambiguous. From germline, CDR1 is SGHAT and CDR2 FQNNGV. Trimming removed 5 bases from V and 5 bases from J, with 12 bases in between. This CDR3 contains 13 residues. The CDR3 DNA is TGTGCCAGCAGCCCCGCGGTGACGGAGACCCAGTACTTC. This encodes CASSPAVTETQYF.

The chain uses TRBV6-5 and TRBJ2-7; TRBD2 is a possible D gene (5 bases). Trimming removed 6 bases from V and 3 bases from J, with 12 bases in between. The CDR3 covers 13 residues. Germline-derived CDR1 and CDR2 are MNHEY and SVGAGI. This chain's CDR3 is CASSMGEYYEQYF. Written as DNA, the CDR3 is TGTGCCAGCAGCATGGGAGAATACTACGAGCAGTACTTC.

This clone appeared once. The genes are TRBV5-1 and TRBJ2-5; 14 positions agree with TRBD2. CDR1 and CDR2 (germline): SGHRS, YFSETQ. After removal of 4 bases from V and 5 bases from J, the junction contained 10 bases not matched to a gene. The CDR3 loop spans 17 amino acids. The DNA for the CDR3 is TGCGCCAGCAGCATCCGGACTAGCGGGGGGTCCAGGGAGACCCAGTACTTC. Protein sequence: CASSIRTSGGSRETQYF.

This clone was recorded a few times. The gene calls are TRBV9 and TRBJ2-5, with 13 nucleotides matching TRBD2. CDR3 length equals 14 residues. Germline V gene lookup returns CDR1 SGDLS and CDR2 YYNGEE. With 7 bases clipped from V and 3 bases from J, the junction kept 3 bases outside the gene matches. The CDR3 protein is CASGGTSGEETQYF. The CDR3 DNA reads TGTGCCAGCGGCGGGACTAGCGGGGAAGAGACCCAGTACTTC.

The CDR3: CASSPPLSGANVLTF. CDR3 DNA sequence: TGTGCCAGCAGCCCACCACTCTCTGGGGCCAACGTCCTGACTTTC. The chain has TRBV7-9 and TRBJ2-6, with D hard to call. Germline V gives CDR1 SEHNR, CDR2 FQNEAQ (reference sequence). The CDR3 runs to 15 residues. The V and J ends lost 5 bases and 0 bases respectively, with 8 bases between them.

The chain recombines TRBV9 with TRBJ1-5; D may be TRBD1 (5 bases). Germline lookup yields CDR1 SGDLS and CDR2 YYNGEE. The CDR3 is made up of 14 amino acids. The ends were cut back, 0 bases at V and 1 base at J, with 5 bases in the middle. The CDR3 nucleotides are TGTGCCAGCAGCGTAGAGGGGAGCAATCAGCCCCAGCATTTT. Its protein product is CASSVEGSNQPQHF. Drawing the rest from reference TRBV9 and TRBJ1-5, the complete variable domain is DSGVTQTPKHLITATGQRVTLRCSPRSGDLSVYWYQQSLDQGLQFLIQYYNGEERAKGNILERFSAQQFPDLHSELNLSSLELGDSALYFCASSVEGSNQPQHFGDGTRLSIL.

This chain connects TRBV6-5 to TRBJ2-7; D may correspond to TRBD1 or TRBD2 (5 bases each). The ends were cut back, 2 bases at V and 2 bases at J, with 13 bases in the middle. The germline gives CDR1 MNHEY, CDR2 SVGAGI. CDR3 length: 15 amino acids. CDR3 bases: TGTGCCAGCAGTTACAGTCCAGGGCGGGCCTACGAGCAGTACTTC. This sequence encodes CASSYSPGRAYEQYF.

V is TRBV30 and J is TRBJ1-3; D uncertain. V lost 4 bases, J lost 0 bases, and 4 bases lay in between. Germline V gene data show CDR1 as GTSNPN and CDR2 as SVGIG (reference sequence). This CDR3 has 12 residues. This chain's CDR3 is CAWTSSGNTIYF. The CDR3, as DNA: TGTGCCTGGACGAGCTCTGGAAACACCATATATTTT. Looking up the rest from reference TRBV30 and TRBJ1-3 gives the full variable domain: SQTIHQWPATLVQPVGSPLSLECTVEGTSNPNLYWYRQAAGRGLQLLFYSVGIGQISSEVPQNLSASRPQDRQFILSSKKLLLSDSGFYLCAWTSSGNTIYFGEGSWLTVV.

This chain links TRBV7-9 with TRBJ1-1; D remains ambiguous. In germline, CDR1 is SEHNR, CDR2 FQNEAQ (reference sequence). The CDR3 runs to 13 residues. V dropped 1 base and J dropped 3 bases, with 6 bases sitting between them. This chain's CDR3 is CASSLGPDTEAFF. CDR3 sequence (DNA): TGTGCCAGCAGCTTAGGACCTGACACTGAAGCTTTCTTT.

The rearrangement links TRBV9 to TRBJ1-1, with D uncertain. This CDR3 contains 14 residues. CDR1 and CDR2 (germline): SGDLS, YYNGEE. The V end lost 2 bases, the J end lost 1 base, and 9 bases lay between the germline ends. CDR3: CASSVRVGNTEAFF. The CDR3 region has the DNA TGTGCCAGCAGCGTGAGGGTGGGGAACACTGAAGCTTTCTTT.

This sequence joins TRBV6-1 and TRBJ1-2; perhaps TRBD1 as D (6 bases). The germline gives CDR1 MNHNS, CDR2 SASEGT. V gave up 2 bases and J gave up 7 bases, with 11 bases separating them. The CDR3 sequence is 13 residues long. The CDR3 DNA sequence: TGTGCCAGCAGTGAACAACAGGGCCTTGGCTACACCTTC. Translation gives CASSEQQGLGYTF.

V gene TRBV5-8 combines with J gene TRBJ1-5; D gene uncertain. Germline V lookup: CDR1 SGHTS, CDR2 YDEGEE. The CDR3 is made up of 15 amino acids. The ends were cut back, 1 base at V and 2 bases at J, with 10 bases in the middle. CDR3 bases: TGTGCCAGCAGCTTGTGGTCAGTTCGCAATCAGCCCCAGCATTTT. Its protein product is CASSLWSVRNQPQHF.

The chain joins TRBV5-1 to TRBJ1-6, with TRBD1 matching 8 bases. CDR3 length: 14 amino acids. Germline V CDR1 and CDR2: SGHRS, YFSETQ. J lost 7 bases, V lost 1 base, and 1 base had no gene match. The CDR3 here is CASSLRQGNSPLHF. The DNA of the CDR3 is TGCGCCAGCAGCTTGAGACAGGGGAATTCACCCCTCCACTTT.

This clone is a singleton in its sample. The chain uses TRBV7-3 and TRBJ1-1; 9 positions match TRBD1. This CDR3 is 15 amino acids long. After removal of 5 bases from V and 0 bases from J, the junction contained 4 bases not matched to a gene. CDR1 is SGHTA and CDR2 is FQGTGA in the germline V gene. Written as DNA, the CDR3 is TGTGCCAGCAGCCCCGGGACAGGGATGAACACTGAAGCTTTCTTT. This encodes CASSPGTGMNTEAFF. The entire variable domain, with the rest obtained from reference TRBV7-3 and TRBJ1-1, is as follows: GAGVSQTPSNKVTEKGKYVELRCDPISGHTALYWYRQSLGQGPEFLIYFQGTGAADDSGLPNDRFFAVRPEGSVSTLKIQRTERGDSAVYLCASSPGTGMNTEAFFGQGTRLTVV.

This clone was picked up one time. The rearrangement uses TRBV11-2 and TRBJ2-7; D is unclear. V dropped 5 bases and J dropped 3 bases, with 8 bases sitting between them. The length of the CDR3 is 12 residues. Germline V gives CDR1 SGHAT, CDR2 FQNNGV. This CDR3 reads CASSARNYEQYF. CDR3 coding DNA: TGTGCCAGCAGCGCCAGGAACTACGAGCAGTACTTC.